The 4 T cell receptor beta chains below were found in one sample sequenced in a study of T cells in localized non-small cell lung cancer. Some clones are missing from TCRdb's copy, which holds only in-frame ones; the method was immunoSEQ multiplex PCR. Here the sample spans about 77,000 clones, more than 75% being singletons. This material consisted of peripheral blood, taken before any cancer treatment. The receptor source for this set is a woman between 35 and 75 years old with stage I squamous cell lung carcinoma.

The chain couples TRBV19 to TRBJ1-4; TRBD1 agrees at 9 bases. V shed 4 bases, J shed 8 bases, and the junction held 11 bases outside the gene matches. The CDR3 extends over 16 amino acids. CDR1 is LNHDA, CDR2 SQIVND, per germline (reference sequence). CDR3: CASSKVPGTGSEKLFF. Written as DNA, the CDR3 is TGTGCCAGTAGTAAGGTCCCCGGGACAGGGTCGGAAAAACTGTTTTTT.

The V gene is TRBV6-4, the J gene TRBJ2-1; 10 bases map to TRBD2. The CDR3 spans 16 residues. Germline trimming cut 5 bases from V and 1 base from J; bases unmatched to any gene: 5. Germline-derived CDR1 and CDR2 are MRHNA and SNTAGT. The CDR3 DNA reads TGTGCCAGCAGTACCGGGACTAGCGCTTCCTACAATGAGCAGTTCTTC. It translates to CASSTGTSASYNEQFF.

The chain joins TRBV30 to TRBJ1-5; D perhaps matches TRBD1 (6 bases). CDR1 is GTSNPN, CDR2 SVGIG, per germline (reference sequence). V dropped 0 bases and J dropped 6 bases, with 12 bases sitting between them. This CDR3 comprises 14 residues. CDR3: CAWSVTGRGQPQHF. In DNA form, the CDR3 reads TGTGCCTGGAGTGTAACAGGGAGAGGTCAGCCCCAGCATTTT.

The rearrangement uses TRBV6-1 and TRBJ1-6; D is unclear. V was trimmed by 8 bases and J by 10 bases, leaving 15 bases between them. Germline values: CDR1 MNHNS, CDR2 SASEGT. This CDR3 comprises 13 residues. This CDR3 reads CASRALPVSPLHF. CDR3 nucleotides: TGTGCCAGCCGGGCTCTTCCGGTCTCACCCCTCCACTTT.